This T cell receptor (beta chain) was captured by sequencing in a study of read filtering for tumor transcriptome and immune sequencing. Study information: Patients were 17 male and roughly 15 female, mean age 65.9 years, range roughly 47 to 85. Whole-transcriptome libraries were prepared after DNase treatment.

This library used roughly 400 ng RNA and molecular barcoded adaptors spanning alpha/delta and beta/gamma chains. TCRdb called the reads again in MiXCR, with one record for every CDR3 protein. This repertoire shows 130,000 or so distinct CDR3 sequences, 13% found once; its top ten account for just under 8.5%. On this clonotype itself: Its antigen is not known. The CDR3 ends on some other residue instead of the conserved phenylalanine or tryptophan, so this is likely a read error.

The CDR3 length is 16 residues. Trimming removed 4 bases from V and 7 bases from J; junction bases left unmatched: 10. General study points: The CD138-negative fraction was mixed bone marrow immune cells, not pure T cells. IR-seq captured clonotypes deeper and more reliably than RNA-seq.

The sequenced material came from a population of CD138-negative cells sorted from bone marrow. The sequence was obtained from a donor at least 40 years old with multiple myeloma. This chain uses TRBV23-1 with TRBJ1-5, with 10 positions matching TRBD1. TRBV23-1 carries the ORF label, with uncertain function. The CDR3 region has the DNA TGCGCCAGCAGTCCCCCCCGGGACAGGGGATCCCAGCCCCAGCATCTT. It is translated as CASSPPRDRGSQPQHL.